What follows describes a single T cell receptor beta chain. Using immunoSEQ multiplex PCR, the repertoire was profiled, and TCRdb retains in-frame clones only, with some absent. Counted here are about 80,000 clones, around 94% occurring once; the ten biggest clones make up under 0.4%. This entry comes from a study of technical replicates of blood from a few donors. The V gene lost 2 bases and the J gene lost 2 bases, with 9 bases spanning the gap. Germline CDR1 is MNHNY and CDR2 is SVGAGI (reference sequence). This CDR3 has 15 amino acids. The chain recombines TRBV6-6 with TRBJ2-2, with TRBD2 as a possible D gene (6 bases). The sequence derives from a human donor in good health. The sample taken for sequencing was T cells isolated from PBMCs. The chain's CDR3 is CASSYLAGNTGELFF. DNA of the CDR3: TGTGCCAGCAGTTACCTCGCGGGAAACACCGGGGAGCTGTTTTTT.